Listed below are T cell receptor beta chains from one sample, sequenced in a study of OX40 agonist ivuxolimab in advanced cancers. Some clones are missing from TCRdb's copy, which holds only in-frame ones; the method was immunoSEQ multiplex PCR. Of more than 60,000 clones detected, about 88% appear once; the ten largest clones hold approximately 1.3%. The sample here was CD4+ or CD8+ T cells sorted from blood, taken in a trial of the OX40 agonist ivuxolimab. The receptors shown here come from an adult with an advanced solid tumor such as melanoma, head and neck, liver or kidney cancer. CDR3s include the opening cysteine and the closing phenylalanine or tryptophan. The order of the fields is V gene, D gene, clone size, J gene, CDR3 protein, CDR3 DNA. The D gene is left open where the match is weak. Clone size is given for some rows only: seen once, a few or many times, or a class if the clone is expanded.

>TRBV30|.|.|TRBJ1-2
CAWSLGINYGYTF
TGTGCCTGGAGTCTCGGGATCAACTATGGCTACACCTTC
>TRBV6-1|.|.|TRBJ1-4
CASSDGGSNEKLFF
TGTGCCAGCAGTGATGGGGGCTCTAATGAAAAACTGTTTTTT
>TRBV4-1|TRBD2|.|TRBJ2-3
CASSHELAGLSTDTQYF
TGCGCCAGCAGCCATGAACTAGCGGGGCTTAGCACAGATACGCAGTATTTT
>TRBV6-1|.|.|TRBJ2-2
CASSVREHTGELFF
TGTGCCAGCTCAGTAAGGGAACACACCGGGGAGCTGTTTTTT
>TRBV30|.|.|TRBJ2-7
CAWSVNSYEQYF
TGTGCCTGGAGTGTCAACTCCTACGAGCAGTACTTC
>TRBV5-1|.|.|TRBJ2-4
CASSLEVGPLGKNIQYF
TGCGCCAGCAGCTTGGAGGTTGGACCTCTCGGCAAAAACATTCAGTACTTC
>TRBV5-6|.|.|TRBJ1-2
CASSVQGYSGYTF
TGTGCCAGCAGCGTGCAGGGTTACAGTGGCTACACCTTC
>TRBV5-1|.|once|TRBJ2-2
CASRVQPDGTGELFF
TGCGCCAGCAGAGTACAGCCGGATGGCACCGGGGAGCTGTTTTTT
>TRBV7-8|.|.|TRBJ1-6
CASSLRHRDGNSPLHF
TGTGCCAGCAGCTTAAGACACAGGGACGGAAATTCACCCCTCCACTTT
>TRBV2|.|once|TRBJ1-3
CASSEWNTIYF
TGTGCCAGCAGTGAATGGAACACCATATATTTT
>TRBV10-2|TRBD2|medium-sized|TRBJ2-1
CASTSGGAGEQFF
TGCGCCAGCACTAGCGGGGGGGCCGGTGAGCAGTTCTTC
>TRBV7-3|TRBD2|.|TRBJ2-1
CASSLTTSTVTSAEQFF
TGTGCCAGCAGCTTAACGACCTCCACAGTGACTAGCGCTGAGCAGTTCTTC
>TRBV5-4|.|.|TRBJ1-2
CASSSQAGRVYGYTF
TGTGCCAGCAGCTCCCAGGCGGGGCGAGTCTATGGCTACACCTTC
>TRBV7-2|TRBD1|.|TRBJ1-1
CASSLVPQGAMRGNTEAFF
TGTGCCAGCAGCTTAGTCCCACAGGGGGCGATGAGGGGGAACACTGAAGCTTTCTTT
>TRBV19|TRBD1|.|TRBJ1-1
CASSSNPPRQGTTEAFF
TGTGCCAGTAGTTCAAACCCCCCGAGACAGGGGACCACTGAAGCTTTCTTT
>TRBV4-1|.|.|TRBJ1-3
CASSQGTASGNTIYF
TGCGCCAGCAGCCAAGGGACCGCCTCTGGAAACACCATATATTTT
>TRBV6-1|TRBD1|once|TRBJ1-1
CASSEFFFGTATEAFF
TGTGCCAGCAGTGAATTTTTTTTCGGGACAGCGACCGAAGCTTTCTTT
>TRBV27|TRBD1|.|TRBJ1-1
CASRNKAGGVVVNTEAFF
TGTGCCAGCAGGAATAAGGCAGGGGGCGTCGTGGTGAACACTGAAGCTTTCTTT
>TRBV19|TRBD1|.|TRBJ2-3
CASSIVTGGTDTQYF
TGTGCCAGTAGTATCGTGACAGGGGGCACAGATACGCAGTATTTT
>TRBV2|.|.|TRBJ1-1
CASSDLWPPRSEEAFF
TGTGCCAGCAGCGACCTCTGGCCCCCTCGGTCGGAGGAAGCTTTCTTT
>TRBV11-2|TRBD1|.|TRBJ1-5
CASSQKRTGRGNQPQHF
TGTGCCAGCAGCCAGAAGCGGACAGGGAGAGGCAATCAGCCCCAGCATTTT
>TRBV7-9|TRBD1|.|TRBJ2-3
CASSPWTGVEDTQYF
TGTGCCAGCAGCCCCTGGACAGGGGTGGAAGATACGCAGTATTTT
>TRBV7-9|.|.|TRBJ1-2
CASSLSGVSDGYTF
TGTGCCAGCAGCCTCTCAGGCGTCAGCGATGGCTACACCTTC
>TRBV19|TRBD1|.|TRBJ2-7
CASSIGGTGASYEQYF
TGTGCCAGTAGTATAGGAGGGACAGGGGCTTCCTACGAGCAGTACTTC
>TRBV5-4|.|.|TRBJ1-2
CASSLTGYGYTF
TGTGCCAGCAGCTTGACAGGATATGGCTACACCTTC